This record concerns one T cell receptor (beta chain) sequence. Its antigen is not known. This specimen comes from a study of T cells in narcolepsy. Study at large: Donors had narcolepsy type 1 or type 2, or were healthy controls.

General observations from the study: Blood of same and different patients, but not healthy controls, reportedly held recurring autoreactive clonotypes. Autoreactive HCRT-specific and TRIB2-specific clonotypes were marked in same-patient CSF-versus-blood CD4+ comparisons. In some patient and control memory CD4+ samples, autoreactive clones were absent.

Produced via immunoSEQ multiplex PCR; TCRdb's table is partial and in-frame only. The top ten clones hold about 4% of a sample with fewer than 25,000 clones, about 81% of them seen once. The material sequenced was memory (CD45RA-) CD4+ T cells from blood. The TCR comes from a human donor in good health.

This chain's CDR3 is CASSVLYEQYF. The CDR3 region has the DNA TGTGCCAGCAGTGTGCTCTACGAGCAGTACTTC. V and J are TRBV2 and TRBJ2-7; D not certain. Germline values: CDR1 SNHLY, CDR2 FYNNEI. Trimming removed 4 bases at V and 3 bases at J, with 4 bases between. The CDR3 runs 11 residues.